The T cell receptor beta chain under discussion was sequenced for a study of blood T cell repertoires in COVID-19. The table came from immunoSEQ multiplex PCR; TCRdb's copy has only in-frame clones and leaves some out. The sample contains some 260,000 clones, 80% to 90% of which appear only once. This receptor was obtained from a woman aged 65 to 85 with COVID-19, enrolled during active disease. The specimen was peripheral blood.

The CDR3: CASSKAGSGTEAFF. The DNA for the CDR3 is TGTGCCAGCAGCAAAGCAGGGTCTGGGACTGAAGCTTTCTTT. The chain is built from TRBV14 and TRBJ1-1; tentative D call: TRBD1 (5 bases). Trimming took off 5 bases at V and 5 bases at J, with 15 bases between the two ends. The CDR3 sequence is 14 residues long. Germline V gives CDR1 SGHDN, CDR2 FVKESK.